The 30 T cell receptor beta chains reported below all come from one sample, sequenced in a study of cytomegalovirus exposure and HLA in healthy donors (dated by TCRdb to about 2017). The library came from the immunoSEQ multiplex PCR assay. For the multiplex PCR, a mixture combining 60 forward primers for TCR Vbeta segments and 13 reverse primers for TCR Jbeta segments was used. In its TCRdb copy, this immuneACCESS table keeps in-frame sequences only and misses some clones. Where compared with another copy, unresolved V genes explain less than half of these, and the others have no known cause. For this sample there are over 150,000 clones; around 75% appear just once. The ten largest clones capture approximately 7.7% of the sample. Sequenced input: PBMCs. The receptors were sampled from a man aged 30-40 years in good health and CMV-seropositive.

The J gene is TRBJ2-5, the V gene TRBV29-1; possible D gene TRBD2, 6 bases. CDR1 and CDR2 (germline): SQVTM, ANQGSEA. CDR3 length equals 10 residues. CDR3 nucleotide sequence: TGCAGTAGCGGCACAGAGACCCAGTACTTC. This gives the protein CSSGTETQYF.

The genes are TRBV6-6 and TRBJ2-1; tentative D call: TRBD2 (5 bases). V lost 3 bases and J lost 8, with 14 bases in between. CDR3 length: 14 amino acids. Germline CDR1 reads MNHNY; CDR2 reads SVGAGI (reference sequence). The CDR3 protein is CASSYTRKGDEQFF. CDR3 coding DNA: TGTGCCAGCAGTTATACTAGAAAAGGAGATGAGCAGTTCTTC.

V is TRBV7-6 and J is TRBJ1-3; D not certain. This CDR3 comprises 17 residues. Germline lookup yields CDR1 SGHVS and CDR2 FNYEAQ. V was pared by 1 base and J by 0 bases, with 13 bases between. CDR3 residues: CASSLVGQLNSGNTIYF. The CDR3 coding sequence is TGTGCCAGCAGCTTAGTTGGGCAGCTAAACTCTGGAAACACCATATATTTT. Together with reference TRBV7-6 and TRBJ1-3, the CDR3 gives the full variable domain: GAGVSQSPRYKVTKRGQDVALRCDPISGHVSLYWYRQALGQGPEFLTYFNYEAQQDKSGLPNDRFSAERPEGSISTLTIQRTEQRDSAMYRCASSLVGQLNSGNTIYFGEGSWLTVV.

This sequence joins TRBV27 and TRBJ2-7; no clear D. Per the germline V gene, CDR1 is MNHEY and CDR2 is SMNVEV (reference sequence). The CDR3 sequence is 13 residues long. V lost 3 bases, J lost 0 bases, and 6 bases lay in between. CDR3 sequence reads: CASSLGASYEQYF. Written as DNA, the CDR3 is TGTGCCAGCAGTTTGGGCGCCTCCTACGAGCAGTACTTC.

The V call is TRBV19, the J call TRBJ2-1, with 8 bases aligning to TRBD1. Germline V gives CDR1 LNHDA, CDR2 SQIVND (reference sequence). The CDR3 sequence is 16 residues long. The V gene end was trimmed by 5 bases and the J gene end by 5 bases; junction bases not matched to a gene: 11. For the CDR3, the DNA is TGTGCCAGTAGTTCCCAGACAGGGGCCCATGACAATGAGCAGTTCTTC. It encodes CASSSQTGAHDNEQFF. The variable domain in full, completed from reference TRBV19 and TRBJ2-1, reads DGGITQSPKYLFRKEGQNVTLSCEQNLNHDAMYWYRQDPGQGLRLIYYSQIVNDFQKGDIAEGYSVSREKKESFPLTVTSAQKNPTAFYLCASSSQTGAHDNEQFFGPGTRLTVL.

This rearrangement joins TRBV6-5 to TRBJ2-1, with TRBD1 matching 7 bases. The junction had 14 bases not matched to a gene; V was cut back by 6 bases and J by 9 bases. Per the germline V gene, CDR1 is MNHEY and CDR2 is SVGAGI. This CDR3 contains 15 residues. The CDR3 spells CASRVDRDIPSEQFF. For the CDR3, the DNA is TGTGCCAGCAGGGTCGACAGGGACATCCCCAGTGAGCAGTTCTTC.

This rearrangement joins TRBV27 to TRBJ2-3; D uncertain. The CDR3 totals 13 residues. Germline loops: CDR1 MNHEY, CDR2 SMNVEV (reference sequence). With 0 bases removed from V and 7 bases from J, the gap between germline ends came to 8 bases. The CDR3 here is CASSLSESHTQYF. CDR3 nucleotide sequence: TGTGCCAGCAGTTTATCCGAGTCCCATACGCAGTATTTT.

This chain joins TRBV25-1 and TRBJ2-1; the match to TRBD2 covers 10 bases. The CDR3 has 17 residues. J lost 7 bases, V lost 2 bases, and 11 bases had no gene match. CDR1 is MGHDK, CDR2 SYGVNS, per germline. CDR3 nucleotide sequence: TGTGCCAGCAGTGAACGATTAGCGGGAGGTTTAAGGAATGAGCAGTTCTTC. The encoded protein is CASSERLAGGLRNEQFF.

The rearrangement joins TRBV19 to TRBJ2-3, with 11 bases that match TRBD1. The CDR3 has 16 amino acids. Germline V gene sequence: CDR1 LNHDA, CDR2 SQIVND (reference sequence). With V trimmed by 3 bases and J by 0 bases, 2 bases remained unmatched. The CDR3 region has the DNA TGTGCCAGTAGTATCGGGACAGGGGGGAGCACAGATACGCAGTATTTT. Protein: CASSIGTGGSTDTQYF.

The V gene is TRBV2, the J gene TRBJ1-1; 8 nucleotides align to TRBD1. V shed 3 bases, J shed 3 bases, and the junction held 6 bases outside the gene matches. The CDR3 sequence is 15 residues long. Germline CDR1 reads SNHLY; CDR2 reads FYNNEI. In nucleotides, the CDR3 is TGTGCCAGCAGTGAGGGCAGGGGGCGCGACACTGAAGCTTTCTTT. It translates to CASSEGRGRDTEAFF.

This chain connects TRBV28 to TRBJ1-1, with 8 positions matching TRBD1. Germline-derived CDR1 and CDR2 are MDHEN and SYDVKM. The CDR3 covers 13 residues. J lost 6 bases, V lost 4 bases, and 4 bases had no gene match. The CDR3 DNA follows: TGTGCCAGCAGTTACAGGGGGTTGGCTGAAGCTTTCTTT. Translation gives CASSYRGLAEAFF.

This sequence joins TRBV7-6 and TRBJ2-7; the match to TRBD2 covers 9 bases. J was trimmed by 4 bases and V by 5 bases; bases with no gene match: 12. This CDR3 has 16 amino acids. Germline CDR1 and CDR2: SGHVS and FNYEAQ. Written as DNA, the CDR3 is TGTGCCAGCAGCCCGGGGGGTAGCGGGGGCATTTACGAGCAGTACTTC. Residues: CASSPGGSGGIYEQYF.

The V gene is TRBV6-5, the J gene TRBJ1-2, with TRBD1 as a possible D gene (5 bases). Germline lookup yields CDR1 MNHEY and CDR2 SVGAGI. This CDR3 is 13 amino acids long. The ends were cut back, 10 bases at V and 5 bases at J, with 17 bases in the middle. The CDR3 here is CATWGTAPYGYTF. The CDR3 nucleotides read TGTGCCACCTGGGGGACTGCACCTTATGGCTACACCTTC.

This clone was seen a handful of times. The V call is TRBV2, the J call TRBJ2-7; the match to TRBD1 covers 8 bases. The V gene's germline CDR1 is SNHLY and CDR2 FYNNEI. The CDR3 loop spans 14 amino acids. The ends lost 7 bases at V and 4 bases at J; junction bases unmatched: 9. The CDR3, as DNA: TGTGCCAGCACCGGAGGGACAGGAGCGTACGAGCAGTACTTC. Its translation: CASTGGTGAYEQYF.

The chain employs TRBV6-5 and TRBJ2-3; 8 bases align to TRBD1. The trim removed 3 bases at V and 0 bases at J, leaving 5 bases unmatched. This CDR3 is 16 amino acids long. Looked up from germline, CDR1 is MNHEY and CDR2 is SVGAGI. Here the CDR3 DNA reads TGTGCCAGCAGTTATAATAACAGGGGGAGCACAGATACGCAGTATTTT. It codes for CASSYNNRGSTDTQYF.

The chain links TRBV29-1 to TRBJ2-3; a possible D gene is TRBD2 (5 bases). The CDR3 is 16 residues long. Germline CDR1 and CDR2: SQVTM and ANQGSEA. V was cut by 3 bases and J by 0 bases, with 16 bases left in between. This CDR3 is CSVDGGAEASTDTQYF. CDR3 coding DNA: TGCAGCGTTGATGGAGGAGCGGAGGCTAGCACAGATACGCAGTATTTT.

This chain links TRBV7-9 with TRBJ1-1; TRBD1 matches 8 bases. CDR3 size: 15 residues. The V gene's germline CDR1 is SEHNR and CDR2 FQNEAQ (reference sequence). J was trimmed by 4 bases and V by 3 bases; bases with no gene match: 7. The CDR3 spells CASSLAGGRGTEAFF. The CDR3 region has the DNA TGTGCCAGCAGCTTGGCAGGGGGCCGGGGCACTGAAGCTTTCTTT.

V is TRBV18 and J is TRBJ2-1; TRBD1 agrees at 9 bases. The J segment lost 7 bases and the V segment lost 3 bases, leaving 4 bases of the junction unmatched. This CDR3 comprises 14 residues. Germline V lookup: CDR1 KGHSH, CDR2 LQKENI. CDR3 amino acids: CASSPRTGENEQFF. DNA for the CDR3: TGTGCCAGCTCACCCCGGACAGGGGAGAATGAGCAGTTCTTC.

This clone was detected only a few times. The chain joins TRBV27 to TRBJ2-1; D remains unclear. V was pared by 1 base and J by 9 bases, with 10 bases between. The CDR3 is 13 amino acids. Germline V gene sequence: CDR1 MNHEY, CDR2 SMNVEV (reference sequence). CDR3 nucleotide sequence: TGTGCCAGCAGTTTATGGGCAGAGAGTGAGCAGTTCTTC. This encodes CASSLWAESEQFF.

The CDR3 sequence: CATGGRMNTEAFF. Written as DNA, the CDR3 is TGTGCCACAGGGGGACGTATGAACACTGAAGCTTTCTTT. This rearrangement joins TRBV19 to TRBJ1-1, with TRBD1 matching over 7 bases. From germline, CDR1 is LNHDA and CDR2 SQIVND (reference sequence). The length of the CDR3 is 13 residues. V gave up 10 bases and J gave up 0 bases; unmatched junction bases: 5.

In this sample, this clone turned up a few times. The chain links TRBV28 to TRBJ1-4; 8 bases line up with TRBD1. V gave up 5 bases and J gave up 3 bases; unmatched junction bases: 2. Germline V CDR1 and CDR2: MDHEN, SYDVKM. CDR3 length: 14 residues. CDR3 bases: TGTGCCAGCAGTGGGACAGGCCCTAATGAAAAACTGTTTTTT. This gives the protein CASSGTGPNEKLFF.

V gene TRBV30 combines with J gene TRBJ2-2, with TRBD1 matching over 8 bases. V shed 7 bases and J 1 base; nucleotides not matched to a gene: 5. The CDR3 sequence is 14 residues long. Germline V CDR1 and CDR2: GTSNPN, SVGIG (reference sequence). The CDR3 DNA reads TGTGCCTCAAACAGGGGGTTGAACACCGGGGAGCTGTTTTTT. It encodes CASNRGLNTGELFF.

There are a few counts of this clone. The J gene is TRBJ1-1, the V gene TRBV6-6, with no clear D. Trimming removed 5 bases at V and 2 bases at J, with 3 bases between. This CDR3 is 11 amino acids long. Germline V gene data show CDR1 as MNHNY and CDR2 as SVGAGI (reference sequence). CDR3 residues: CASSPNTEAFF. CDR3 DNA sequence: TGTGCCAGCAGTCCAAACACTGAAGCTTTCTTT.

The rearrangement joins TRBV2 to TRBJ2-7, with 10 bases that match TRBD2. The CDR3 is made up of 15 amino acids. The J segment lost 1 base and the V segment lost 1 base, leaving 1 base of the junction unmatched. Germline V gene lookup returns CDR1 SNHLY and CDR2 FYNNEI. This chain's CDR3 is CASSEDSGGSYEQYF. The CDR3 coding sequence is TGTGCCAGCAGTGAAGATAGCGGGGGGTCCTACGAGCAGTACTTC.

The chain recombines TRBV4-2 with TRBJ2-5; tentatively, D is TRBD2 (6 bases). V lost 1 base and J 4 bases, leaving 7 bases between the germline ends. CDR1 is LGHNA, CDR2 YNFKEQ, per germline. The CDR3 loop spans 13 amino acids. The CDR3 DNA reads TGTGCCAGCAGCCAAGCGGAGGGAGAGACCCAGTACTTC. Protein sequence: CASSQAEGETQYF.

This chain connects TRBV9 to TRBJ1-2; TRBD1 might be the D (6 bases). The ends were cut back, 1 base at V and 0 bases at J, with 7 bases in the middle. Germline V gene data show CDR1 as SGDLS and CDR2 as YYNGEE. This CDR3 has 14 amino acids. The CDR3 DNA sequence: TGTGCCAGCAGCGTACAGGGGACTAACTATGGCTACACCTTC. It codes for CASSVQGTNYGYTF.

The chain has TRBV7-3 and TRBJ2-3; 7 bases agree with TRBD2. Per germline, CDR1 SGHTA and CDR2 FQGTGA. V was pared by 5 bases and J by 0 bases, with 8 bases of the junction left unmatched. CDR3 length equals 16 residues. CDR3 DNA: TGTGCCAGCAGCCCTCAACTAGCGACTAGCACAGATACGCAGTATTTT. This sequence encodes CASSPQLATSTDTQYF.

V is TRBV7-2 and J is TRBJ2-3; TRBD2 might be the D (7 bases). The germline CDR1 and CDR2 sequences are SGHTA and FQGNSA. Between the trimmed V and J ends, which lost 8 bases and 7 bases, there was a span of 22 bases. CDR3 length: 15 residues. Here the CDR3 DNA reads TGTGCCAGCGGTGTGGGGGGGCCACACACGAATACGCAGTATTTT. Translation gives CASGVGGPHTNTQYF.

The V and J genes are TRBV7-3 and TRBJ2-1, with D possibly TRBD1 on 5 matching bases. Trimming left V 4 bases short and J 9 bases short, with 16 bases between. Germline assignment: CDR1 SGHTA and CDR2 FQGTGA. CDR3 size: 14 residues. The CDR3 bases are TGTGCCAGCAGCTCAGGAGCTCATGGGGCTGAGCAGTTCTTC. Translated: CASSSGAHGAEQFF.

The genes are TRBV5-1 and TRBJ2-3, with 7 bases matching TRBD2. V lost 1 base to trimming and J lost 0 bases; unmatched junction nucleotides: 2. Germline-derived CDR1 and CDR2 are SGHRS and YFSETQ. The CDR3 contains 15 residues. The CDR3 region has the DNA TGCGCCAGCAGCTTGATGGGGGGGAGCACAGATACGCAGTATTTT. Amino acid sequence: CASSLMGGSTDTQYF.